This T cell receptor (beta chain) was retrieved from a study of HIV-infected children after antiretroviral therapy interruption. The TCR library was built from RNA with a 3' RACE protocol and unique molecular identifiers. TCRdb ran MiXCR on the 3' RACE reads and lists one entry per CDR3 protein. The data contain about 89,000 distinct CDR3 sequences, around 6.9% of them seen just once; the ten biggest clones take up approximately 1.2%. Trimming stripped 4 bases from V and 5 bases from J, with 8 bases between. CDR3 size: 12 residues. This clonotype was counted ten times or more. Treatment defined: PENTA 11 planned treatment interruption arm or continuous ART arm. Samples needed at least 5 million viable cryopreserved PBMCs.

V and J are TRBV12-3 or TRBV12-4 and TRBJ1-1, with D unresolved. This specimen consisted of CD45RA+ CD4+ T cells from PBMCs, pooled from several time points, obtained from a donor given antiretroviral therapy, either interrupted or continuous. Indicated subset: naive CD4+ CD45RA+ CD45RO- T cells. The receptor's source is a pool of human donors with HIV. The CDR3 DNA is TGTGCCAGCAGTTCGGGGAGAACTGAAGCTTTCTTT. Translated, it gives CASSSGRTEAFF.